This T cell receptor (beta chain) was observed in a study of blood T cell repertoires in COVID-19 (dated by TCRdb to between 2020 and 2021). Regarding the study in general: Samples from collaborators originated in the United States, Italy and Spain and spanned both the acute and convalescent phases of COVID-19. HLA class I and class II types, where available, came from metadata supplied by the sample provider rather than from assay-based typing. Subjects who had been exposed to COVID-19, were actively infected with it, or had recovered from it provided the deeply sampled blood TCRbeta repertoires that made up the dataset. Samples came from the ongoing ImmuneRACE study (first 160 participants) plus 1,254 subjects from 6 global collaborators. A de-identified subject ID, COVID-19 status, age in years and sex were almost always included in the sample metadata. The repertoires were made available in a free public database intended to serve as a resource for research on the immune response to SARS-CoV-2. The material from the prospective study consisted of cDNA or gDNA derived from T cells, B-cell-depleted T cells, or PBMCs. Points the paper makes about the study in general: How much clinical and demographic metadata was included differed by source and by participant, and the metadata was provided uncurated.

TCRbeta CDR3 regions were amplified from genomic DNA by means of the immunoSEQ Assay, a bias-controlled multiplex PCR. In the original analysis: The number of nucleated cells in each sample was estimated from the amplification of reference gene primers within the assay. To quantify the absolute abundance of each unique TCRbeta CDR3 rearrangement, sequence reads were collapsed and filtered. For each sample, productive Simpson clonality was calculated as the square root of Simpson's diversity index over productive rearrangements. The immuneACCESS repertoire file appears here via TCRdb, limited to in-frame rearrangements. These files lack a portion of the clones; in checked studies, under half of the deficit traces to unresolved V genes, and the cause of the others is not known. For V, J and clone size, that table is used; D and trimming come from the DNA. Here the sample has over 250,000 clones; 75% to 85% occur a single time. The ten largest clones take up roughly 5% of the sample.

Whole blood was collected in K2EDTA tubes by collaborating institutions according to the institutions' own protocols. For TCRbeta analysis, collaborators shipped samples as frozen whole blood, isolated PBMCs, or DNA extracted from either of those sample types. The CDR3 holds 20 amino acids from the cysteine to the phenylalanine. The only DNA kept is the CDR3, 60 bases in frame from the first base. Comments on this clone: The clone's antigen remains unknown. No much larger clonotype is one base removed from it; base qualities were not supplied.

The V and J genes are TRBV12-2 and TRBJ2-3; TRBD2 is the table's D call, not checked against the DNA. TRBV12-2 is tagged as a pseudogene. The receptor was isolated from a man aged 45-60 years with active or convalescent COVID-19. The specimen was peripheral blood. The DNA sequence follows: TGTGCAAGTCGCTCAACCCTACTAGCGGGAGGGCCAGAGGGAACAGATACGCAGTATTTT. Its translation reads: CASRSTLLAGGPEGTDTQYF.